The T cell receptor (beta chain) described here comes from a study of T-cell memory formation after mild COVID-19. Study-level points and caveats: Unconfirmed was the SARS-CoV-2 specificity of second-wave clones that peaked on day 37.

This clonotype came up a few times. Its antigen is as yet unknown. TCRdb passed the 5' RACE reads through MiXCR, listing each CDR3 protein once. The repertoire holds about 68,000 distinct CDR3 sequences, with 16% as singletons. Trimming removed 5 bases at V and 6 bases at J, with 2 bases between. This CDR3 region has 10 residues. The chain has TRBV12-3 or TRBV12-4 and TRBJ1-3; D remains unclear. The clonotype originates from an adult woman who had mild COVID-19 (a few samples of this study predate the infection). Cell type and time point are not known. The sample taken for sequencing was PBMCs or a T cell subset sorted from them (not recorded which). The CDR3 region is CASSANTIYF. CDR3 in DNA: TGTGCCAGCAGTGCAAACACCATATATTTT.